Presented here are 10 T cell receptor beta chains from one specimen sequenced in a study of blood T cell repertoires in COVID-19. Data came from immunoSEQ multiplex PCR; TCRdb stores just in-frame clones and leaves some out. The sample carries more than 200,000 clones, 88% recorded once. Sequences were obtained from peripheral blood. These receptor sequences come from a man older than 75 with acute or convalescent COVID-19.

The chain has TRBV7-9 and TRBJ1-2, with 7 bases identical to TRBD1. CDR1 and CDR2 from the germline V gene are SEHNR and FQNEAQ (reference sequence). The CDR3 spans 13 residues. The ends lost 5 bases at V and 8 bases at J; junction bases unmatched: 8. CDR3 nucleotide sequence: TGTGCCAGCAGCCGCAACAGGGGCGACGGCTACACCTTC. Translated: CASSRNRGDGYTF.

V and J are TRBV28 and TRBJ1-4; D call uncertain. Germline V lookup: CDR1 MDHEN, CDR2 SYDVKM. Trimming removed 6 bases at V and 7 bases at J, with 15 bases between. CDR3 length equals 14 residues. The CDR3 is CASSEGGMGEKLFF. In nucleotides, the CDR3 is TGTGCCAGCAGCGAGGGAGGTATGGGTGAAAAACTGTTTTTT.

The chain joins TRBV7-6 to TRBJ2-5, with 13 bases that match TRBD2. The CDR3 is made up of 16 amino acids. The J segment lost 1 base and the V segment lost 4 bases, leaving 3 bases of the junction unmatched. The germline V gene has CDR1 SGHVS and CDR2 FNYEAQ. CDR3 coding DNA: TGTGCCAGCAGCTCACTAGCGGGAGGGCCCCAAGAGACCCAGTACTTC. Translated, it gives CASSSLAGGPQETQYF.

This clone was seen only a few times. This chain links TRBV5-4 with TRBJ1-2; D call uncertain. Deletions cut 0 bases from V and 0 bases from J, with 9 bases between. This CDR3 comprises 15 residues. The V gene's germline CDR1 is SGHNT and CDR2 YYREEE (reference sequence). The DNA of the CDR3 is TGTGCCAGCAGCTTGGGGCTTCCAGCTAACTATGGCTACACCTTC. It yields the protein CASSLGLPANYGYTF.

The chain combines TRBV18 with TRBJ2-2, with D perhaps matching TRBD2 (5 bases). In germline, CDR1 is KGHSH, CDR2 LQKENI. The CDR3 consists of 15 residues. V lost 3 bases, J lost 7 bases, and 15 bases lay in between. The CDR3 DNA reads TGTGCCAGCTCACCTCGTGGGAGCGGTGGCGGGGAGCTGTTTTTT. It specifies CASSPRGSGGGELFF.

The J gene is TRBJ1-5, the V gene TRBV6-6; D perhaps matches TRBD1 (6 bases). With 2 bases removed from V and 2 bases from J, the gap between germline ends came to 13 bases. CDR3 size: 16 residues. The germline CDR1 and CDR2 sequences are MNHNY and SVGAGI (reference sequence). In DNA, the CDR3 is TGTGCCAGCAGTTACCCGGACAGACAAGGCAATCAGCCCCAGCATTTT. Translated, it gives CASSYPDRQGNQPQHF.

This clone was found a few times. This chain links TRBV2 with TRBJ2-2; D may be TRBD2 (6 bases). From germline, CDR1 is SNHLY and CDR2 FYNNEI. Trimming left V 4 bases short and J 6 bases short, with 18 bases between. CDR3 length: 16 residues. The CDR3 protein is CASSVGGGVSAGELFF. In nucleotides, the CDR3 is TGTGCCAGCAGTGTAGGTGGAGGGGTTTCCGCCGGGGAGCTGTTTTTT. Using reference TRBV2 and TRBJ2-2 for the parts outside the CDR3, the full variable domain is EPEVTQTPSHQVTQMGQEVILRCVPISNHLYFYWYRQILGQKVEFLVSFYNNEISEKSEIFDDQFSVERPDGSNFTLKIRSTKLEDSAMYFCASSVGGGVSAGELFFGEGSRLTVL.

V and J are TRBV28 and TRBJ2-2; D is undetermined. V was clipped by 7 bases and J by 5 bases, with 5 bases between them. Germline-derived CDR1 and CDR2 are MDHEN and SYDVKM. The CDR3 length is 11 residues. CDR3 sequence (DNA): TGTGCCAGCACAGGAACCGGGGAGCTGTTTTTT. Its protein product is CASTGTGELFF.

This clone occurred a few times. This sequence joins TRBV18 and TRBJ1-2; D perhaps matches TRBD1 (6 bases). Germline values: CDR1 KGHSH, CDR2 LQKENI. This CDR3 has 15 amino acids. Trimming cost V 0 bases and J 3 bases, with 11 bases left between them. The CDR3 sequence is CASSPPQGRDYGYTF. In nucleotides, the CDR3 is TGTGCCAGCTCACCACCACAGGGACGGGACTATGGCTACACCTTC.

This chain links TRBV29-1 with TRBJ1-2; unclear D gene. CDR3 length: 13 amino acids. Trimming pared 8 bases from V and 2 bases from J, leaving 15 bases between. Germline V gives CDR1 SQVTM, CDR2 ANQGSEA. In DNA, the CDR3 is TGCAGCTATCGCAACCTGACAAACTATGGCTACACCTTC. Translation gives CSYRNLTNYGYTF.